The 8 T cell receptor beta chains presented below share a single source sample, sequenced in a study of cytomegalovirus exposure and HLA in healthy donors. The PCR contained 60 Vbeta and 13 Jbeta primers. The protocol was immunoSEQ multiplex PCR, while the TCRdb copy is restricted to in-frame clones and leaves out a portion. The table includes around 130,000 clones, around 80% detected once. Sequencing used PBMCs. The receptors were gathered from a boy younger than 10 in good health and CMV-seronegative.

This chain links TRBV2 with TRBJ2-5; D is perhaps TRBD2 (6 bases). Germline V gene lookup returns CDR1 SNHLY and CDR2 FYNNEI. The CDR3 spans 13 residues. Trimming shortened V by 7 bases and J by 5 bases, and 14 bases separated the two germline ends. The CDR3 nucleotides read TGTGCCAGCACGATAGCGGTAGAGGAGACCCAGTACTTC. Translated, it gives CASTIAVEETQYF.

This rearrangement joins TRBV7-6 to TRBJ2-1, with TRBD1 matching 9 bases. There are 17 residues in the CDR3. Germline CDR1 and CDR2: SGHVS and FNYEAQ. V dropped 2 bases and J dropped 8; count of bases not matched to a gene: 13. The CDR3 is CASSLTLCGQGIDEQFF. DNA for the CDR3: TGTGCCAGCAGCTTAACCTTATGTGGACAGGGGATCGATGAGCAGTTCTTC.

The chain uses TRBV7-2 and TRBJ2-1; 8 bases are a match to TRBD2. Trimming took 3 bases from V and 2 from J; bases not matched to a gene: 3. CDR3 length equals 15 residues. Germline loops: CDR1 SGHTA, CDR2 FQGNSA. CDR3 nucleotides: TGTGCCAGCAGCTTGGCGGGGGGCCCCTACAATGAGCAGTTCTTC. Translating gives CASSLAGGPYNEQFF.

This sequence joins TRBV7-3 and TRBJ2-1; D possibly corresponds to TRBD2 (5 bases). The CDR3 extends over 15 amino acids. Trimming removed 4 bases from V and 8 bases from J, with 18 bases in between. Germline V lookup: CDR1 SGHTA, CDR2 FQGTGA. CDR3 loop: CASSSSGGSIDEQFF. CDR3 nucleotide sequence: TGTGCCAGCAGCTCGAGCGGCGGTTCTATCGATGAGCAGTTCTTC.

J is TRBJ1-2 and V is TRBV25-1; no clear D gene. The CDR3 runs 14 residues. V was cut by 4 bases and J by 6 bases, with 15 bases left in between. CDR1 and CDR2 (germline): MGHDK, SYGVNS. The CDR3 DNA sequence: TGTGCCAGCAGTGGAGGACTGGGCGGGGATGGCTACACCTTC. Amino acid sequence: CASSGGLGGDGYTF.

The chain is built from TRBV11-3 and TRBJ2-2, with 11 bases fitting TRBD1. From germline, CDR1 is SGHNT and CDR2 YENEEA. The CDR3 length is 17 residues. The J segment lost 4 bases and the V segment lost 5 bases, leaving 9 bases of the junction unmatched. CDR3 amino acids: CASSLSAGTGGTGELFF. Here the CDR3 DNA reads TGTGCCAGCAGCCTAAGCGCCGGGACAGGGGGCACCGGGGAGCTGTTTTTT.

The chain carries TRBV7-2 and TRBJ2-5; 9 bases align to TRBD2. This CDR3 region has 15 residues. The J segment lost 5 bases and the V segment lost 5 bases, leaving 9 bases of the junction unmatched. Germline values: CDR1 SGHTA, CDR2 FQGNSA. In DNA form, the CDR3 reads TGTGCCAGCAGCGCAGACGCGGGGGGGCTGGAGACCCAGTACTTC. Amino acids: CASSADAGGLETQYF. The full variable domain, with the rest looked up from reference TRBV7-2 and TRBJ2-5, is GAGVSQSPSNKVTEKGKDVELRCDPISGHTALYWYRQSLGQGLEFLIYFQGNSAPDKSGLPSDRFSAERTGGSVSTLTIQRTQQEDSAVYLCASSADAGGLETQYFGPGTRLLVL.

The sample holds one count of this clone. The CDR3 region has the DNA TGTGCCAGCAGCCCCGGACAGGTTAACTATGGCTACACCTTC. It yields the protein CASSPGQVNYGYTF. The chain links TRBV5-4 to TRBJ1-2; TRBD1 matches at 7 bases. Trimming took 4 bases from V and 1 from J; bases not matched to a gene: 4. From germline, CDR1 is SGHNT and CDR2 YYREEE (reference sequence). This CDR3 is 14 amino acids long.